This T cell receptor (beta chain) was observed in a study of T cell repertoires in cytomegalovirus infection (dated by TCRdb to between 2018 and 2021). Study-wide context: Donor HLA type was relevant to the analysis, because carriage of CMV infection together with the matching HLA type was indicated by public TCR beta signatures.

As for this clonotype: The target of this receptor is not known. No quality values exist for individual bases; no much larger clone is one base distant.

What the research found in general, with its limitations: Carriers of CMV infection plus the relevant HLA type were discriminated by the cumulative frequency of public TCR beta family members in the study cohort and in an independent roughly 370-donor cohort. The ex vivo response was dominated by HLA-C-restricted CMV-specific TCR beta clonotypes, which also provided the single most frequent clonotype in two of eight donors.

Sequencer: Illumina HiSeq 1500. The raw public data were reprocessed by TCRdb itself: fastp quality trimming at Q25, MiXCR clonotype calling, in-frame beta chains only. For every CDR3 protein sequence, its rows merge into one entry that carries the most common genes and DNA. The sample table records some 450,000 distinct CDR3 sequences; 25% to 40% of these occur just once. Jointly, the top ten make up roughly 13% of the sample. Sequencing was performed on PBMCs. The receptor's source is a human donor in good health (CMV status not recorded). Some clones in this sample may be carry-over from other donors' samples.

CDR3 protein: CASSQTGVYEQYF. The DNA sequence follows: TGTGCCAGCAGTCAGACGGGAGTCTACGAGCAGTACTTC. Rearrangement joined TRBV28 to TRBJ2-7; the D gene is possibly TRBD2, with 6 bases matching. From the germline V gene, CDR1 is MDHEN and CDR2 is SYDVKM. The CDR3 numbers 13 residues from cysteine through phenylalanine. Of all the DNA, just the CDR3 is kept, 39 bases in frame from base 1. Deletion took 5 bases off V and 3 bases off J, with a span of 11 bases between the germline ends. The variable domain in full, with residues beyond the CDR3 obtained from the reference TRBV28 and TRBJ2-7 genes, is DVKVTQSSRYLVKRTGEKVFLECVQDMDHENMFWYRQDPGLGLRLIYFSYDVKMKEKGDIPEGYSVSREKKERFSLILESASTNQTSMYLCASSQTGVYEQYFGPGTRLTVT.